This TCR beta chain was profiled in a study of glioma-infiltrating T cells. Study in general: Sequencing aimed for roughly 4.5- to 10-fold coverage of about a million peripheral T cells.

TCR alpha and beta CDR3 regions were amplified from RNA using iRepertoire nested multiplex PCR. A single record per CDR3 protein comes from TCRdb applying MiXCR to the multiplex PCR reads. The data show roughly 350,000 distinct CDR3 sequences, 41% seen once. Study-wide results and caveats: Shared blood CDR3 signature motifs marked patients with low tissue-blood divergence.

The sample holds a few counts of this clonotype. Its antigen is not identified. Germline CDR1 and CDR2: DFQATT and SNEGSKA (reference sequence). This CDR3 comprises 13 residues. The V end was cut by 6 bases, the J end by 0 bases, with 9 bases between. The sample was glioma tissue, nonneoplastic brain tissue, or PBMCs (not recorded which). This TCR came from a human donor with low-grade glioma or glioblastoma, undergoing nonglioma brain surgery, or in good health (not recorded which). V gene TRBV20-1 combines with J gene TRBJ1-3; no definite D call. CDR3 in DNA: TGCAGTGCGAGACGCAGCTCTGGAAACACCATATATTTT. Translating gives CSARRSSGNTIYF.